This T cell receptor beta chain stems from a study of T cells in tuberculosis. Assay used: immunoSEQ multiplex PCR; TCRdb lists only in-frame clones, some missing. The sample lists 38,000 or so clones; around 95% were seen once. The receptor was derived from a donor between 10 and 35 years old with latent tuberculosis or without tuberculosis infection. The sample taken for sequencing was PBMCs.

CDR3 amino acids: CASSYSDREGIQYF. Written as DNA, the CDR3 is TGTGCCAGCAGTTACTCGGACCGGGAGGGCATTCAGTACTTC. This chain joins TRBV6-5 and TRBJ2-4, with TRBD2 identical over 8 bases. CDR1 and CDR2 from the germline V gene are MNHEY and SVGAGI. The CDR3 spans 14 residues. With V trimmed by 0 bases and J by 9 bases, 4 bases remained unmatched.